This T cell receptor beta chain appears in the sequencing data of a study of T-cell memory formation after mild COVID-19. A single record per CDR3 protein comes from TCRdb applying MiXCR to the 5' RACE reads. Among 6,800 or so distinct CDR3 sequences listed, about 61% were seen once. This clonotype was recorded once. The germline V and J ends were trimmed by 5 bases and 5 bases, with 20 bases remaining between them. Germline values: CDR1 SGHTA, CDR2 FQGTGA. CDR3 length equals 16 residues. This sequence originates from an adult who had mild COVID-19 (a few samples of this study predate the infection). Cell type and time point are not known. Material: PBMCs or a T cell subset sorted from them (not recorded which). V is TRBV7-3 and J is TRBJ2-3; maybe TRBD2 (5 bases). This chain's CDR3 is CASSRDGIAMGDTQYF. DNA for the CDR3: TGTGCCAGCAGCCGCGACGGGATAGCAATGGGAGATACGCAGTATTTT.